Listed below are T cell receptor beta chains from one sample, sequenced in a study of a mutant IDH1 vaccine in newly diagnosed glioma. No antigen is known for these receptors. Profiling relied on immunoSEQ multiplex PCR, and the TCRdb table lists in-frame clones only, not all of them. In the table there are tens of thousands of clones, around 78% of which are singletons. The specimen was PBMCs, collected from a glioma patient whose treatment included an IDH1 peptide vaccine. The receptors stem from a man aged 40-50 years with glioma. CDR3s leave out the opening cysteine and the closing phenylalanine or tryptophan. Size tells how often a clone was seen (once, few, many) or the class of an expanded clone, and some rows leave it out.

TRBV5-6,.,ASSLPGSNYGYT
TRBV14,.,ASSQDRTTNEKLF
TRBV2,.,ASSGSGQQNQPQH
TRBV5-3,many,AREGAGGELF
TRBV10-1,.,ASGDTSYEQY
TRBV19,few,ASNKGRQETQY
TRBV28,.,ASRGTSGIYEQY
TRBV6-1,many,ASSDPRTGEWRTEAF
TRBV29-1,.,SASRGESYGYT
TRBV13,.,ASSLRGLAEDTQY